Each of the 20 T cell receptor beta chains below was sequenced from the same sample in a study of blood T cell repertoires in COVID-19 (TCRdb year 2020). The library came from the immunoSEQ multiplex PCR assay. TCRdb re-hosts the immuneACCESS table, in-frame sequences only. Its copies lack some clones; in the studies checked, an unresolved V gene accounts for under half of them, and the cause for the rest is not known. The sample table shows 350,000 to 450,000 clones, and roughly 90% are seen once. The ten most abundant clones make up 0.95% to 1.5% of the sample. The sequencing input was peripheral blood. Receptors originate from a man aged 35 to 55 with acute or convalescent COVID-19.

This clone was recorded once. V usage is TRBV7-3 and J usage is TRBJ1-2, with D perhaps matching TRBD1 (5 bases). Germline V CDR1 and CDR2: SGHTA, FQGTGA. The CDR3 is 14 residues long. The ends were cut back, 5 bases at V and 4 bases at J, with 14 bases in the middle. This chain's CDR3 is CASSKTAQPYGYTF. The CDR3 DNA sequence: TGTGCCAGCAGCAAGACAGCCCAGCCCTATGGCTACACCTTC.

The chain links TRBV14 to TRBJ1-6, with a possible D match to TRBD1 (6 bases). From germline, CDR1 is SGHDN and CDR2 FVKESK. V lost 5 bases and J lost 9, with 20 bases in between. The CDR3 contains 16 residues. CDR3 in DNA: TGTGCCAGCAGCGCAGGACAGCAAGGCTACTTTTCACCCCTCCACTTT. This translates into CASSAGQQGYFSPLHF.

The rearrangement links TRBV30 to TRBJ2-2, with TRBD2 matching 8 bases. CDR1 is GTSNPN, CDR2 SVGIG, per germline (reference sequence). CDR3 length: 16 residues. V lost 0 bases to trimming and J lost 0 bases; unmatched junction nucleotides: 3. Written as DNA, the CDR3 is TGTGCCTGGAGTGTACAGCGGGGGACGAACACCGGGGAGCTGTTTTTT. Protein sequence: CAWSVQRGTNTGELFF.

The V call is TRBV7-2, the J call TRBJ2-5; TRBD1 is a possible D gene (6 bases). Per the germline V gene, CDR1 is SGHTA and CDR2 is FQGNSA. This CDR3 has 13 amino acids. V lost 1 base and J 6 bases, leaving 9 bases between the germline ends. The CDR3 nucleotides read TGTGCCAGCAGCTTAGGGGGGCCCCAGACCCAGTACTTC. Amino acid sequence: CASSLGGPQTQYF.

The CDR3: CASRGQEFTGELFF. The CDR3 DNA sequence: TGTGCCAGCAGGGGACAGGAGTTCACCGGGGAGCTGTTTTTT. The rearrangement uses TRBV7-3 and TRBJ2-2; TRBD1 matches at 8 bases. Trimming removed 6 bases from V and 4 bases from J; junction bases left unmatched: 4. CDR1 SGHTA and CDR2 FQGTGA come from the germline V gene. The CDR3 has 14 residues. The variable domain in full, with the rest retrieved from reference TRBV7-3 and TRBJ2-2, is GAGVSQTPSNKVTEKGKYVELRCDPISGHTALYWYRQSLGQGPEFLIYFQGTGAADDSGLPNDRFFAVRPEGSVSTLKIQRTERGDSAVYLCASRGQEFTGELFFGEGSRLTVL.

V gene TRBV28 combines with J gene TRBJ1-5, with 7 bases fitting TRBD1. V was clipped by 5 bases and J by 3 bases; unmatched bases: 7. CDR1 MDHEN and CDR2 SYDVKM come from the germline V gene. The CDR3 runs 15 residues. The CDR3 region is CASSAQQGTNQPQHF. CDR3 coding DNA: TGTGCCAGCAGTGCCCAACAGGGGACCAATCAGCCCCAGCATTTT. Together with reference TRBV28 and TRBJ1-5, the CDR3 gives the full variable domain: DVKVTQSSRYLVKRTGEKVFLECVQDMDHENMFWYRQDPGLGLRLIYFSYDVKMKEKGDIPEGYSVSREKKERFSLILESASTNQTSMYLCASSAQQGTNQPQHFGDGTRLSIL.

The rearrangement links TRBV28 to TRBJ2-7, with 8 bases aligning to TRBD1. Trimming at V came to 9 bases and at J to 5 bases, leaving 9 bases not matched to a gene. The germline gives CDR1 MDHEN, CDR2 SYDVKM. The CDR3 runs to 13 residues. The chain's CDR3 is CASKGQGAHEQYF. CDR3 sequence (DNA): TGTGCCAGTAAGGGGCAGGGGGCCCACGAGCAGTACTTC.

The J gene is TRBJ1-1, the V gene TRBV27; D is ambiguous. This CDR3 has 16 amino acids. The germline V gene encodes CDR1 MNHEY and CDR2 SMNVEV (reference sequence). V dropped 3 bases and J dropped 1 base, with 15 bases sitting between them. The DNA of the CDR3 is TGTGCCAGCAGTTTCTCCAGTTTCAACAGGAACACTGAAGCTTTCTTT. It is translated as CASSFSSFNRNTEAFF.

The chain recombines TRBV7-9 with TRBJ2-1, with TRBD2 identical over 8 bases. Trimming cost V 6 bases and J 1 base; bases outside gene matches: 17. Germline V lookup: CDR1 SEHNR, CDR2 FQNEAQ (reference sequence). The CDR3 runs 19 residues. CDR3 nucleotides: TGTGCCAGCAGTTGGGTATGGATTAGCGGGAATACGTCCTACAATGAGCAGTTCTTC. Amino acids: CASSWVWISGNTSYNEQFF.

CDR3 protein: CASSLGQGAYGYTF. CDR3 DNA sequence: TGTGCCAGCAGTTTGGGCCAGGGGGCCTATGGCTACACCTTC. The chain uses TRBV27 and TRBJ1-2, with 8 bases fitting TRBD1. The ends lost 3 bases at V and 4 bases at J; junction bases unmatched: 4. CDR3 length: 14 residues. Germline V gene lookup returns CDR1 MNHEY and CDR2 SMNVEV (reference sequence).

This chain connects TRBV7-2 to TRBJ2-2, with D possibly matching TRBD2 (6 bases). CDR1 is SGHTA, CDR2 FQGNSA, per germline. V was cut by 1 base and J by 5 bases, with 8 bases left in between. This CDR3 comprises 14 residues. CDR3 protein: CASSLGAGTGELFF. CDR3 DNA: TGTGCCAGCAGCTTAGGGGCGGGAACCGGGGAGCTGTTTTTT.

The CDR3 nucleotides read TGTGCCACCAGCACCCCGGGTGTCTCCAATGAGCAGTTCTTC. Its translation: CATSTPGVSNEQFF. The V and J genes are TRBV24-1 and TRBJ2-1; D unresolved. This CDR3 is built from 14 residues. In germline, CDR1 is KGHDR, CDR2 SFDVKD. The ends were cut back, 7 bases at V and 6 bases at J, with 15 bases in the middle.

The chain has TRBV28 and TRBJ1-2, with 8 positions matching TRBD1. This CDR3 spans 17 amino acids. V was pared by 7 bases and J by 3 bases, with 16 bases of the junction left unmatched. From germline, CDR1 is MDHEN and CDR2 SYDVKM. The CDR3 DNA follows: TGTGCCAGCAACCAAGCGACAGGGGCGTCCTTTGACTATGGCTACACCTTC. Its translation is CASNQATGASFDYGYTF.

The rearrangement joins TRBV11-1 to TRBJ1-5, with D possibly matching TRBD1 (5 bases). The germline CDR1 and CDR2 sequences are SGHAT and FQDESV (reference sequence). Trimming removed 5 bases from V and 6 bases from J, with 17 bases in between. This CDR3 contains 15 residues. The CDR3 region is CASSLTQGIGQPQHF. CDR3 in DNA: TGTGCCAGCAGCCTTACCCAGGGAATAGGTCAGCCCCAGCATTTT.

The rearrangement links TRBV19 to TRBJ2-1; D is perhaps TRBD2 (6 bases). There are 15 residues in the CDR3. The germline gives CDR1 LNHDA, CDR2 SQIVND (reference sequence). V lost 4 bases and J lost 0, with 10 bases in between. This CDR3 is CASSNGGNSYNEQFF. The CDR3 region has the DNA TGTGCCAGTAGTAACGGCGGGAACTCCTACAATGAGCAGTTCTTC.

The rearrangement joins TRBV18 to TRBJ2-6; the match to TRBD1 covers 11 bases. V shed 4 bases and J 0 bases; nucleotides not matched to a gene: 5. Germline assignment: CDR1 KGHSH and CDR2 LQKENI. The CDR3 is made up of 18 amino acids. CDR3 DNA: TGTGCCAGCTCACGCGGACAGGGGGCCCTCTCTGGGGCCAACGTCCTGACTTTC. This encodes CASSRGQGALSGANVLTF.

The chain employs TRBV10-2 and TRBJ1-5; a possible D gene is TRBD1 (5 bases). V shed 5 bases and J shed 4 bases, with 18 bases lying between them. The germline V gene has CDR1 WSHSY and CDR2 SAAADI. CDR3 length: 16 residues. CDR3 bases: TGCGCCAGCAGTTCCCTCGAAGGGGCAGGGAATCAGCCCCAGCATTTT. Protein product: CASSSLEGAGNQPQHF.

CDR3 DNA: TGTGCCAGCAGCTCAAGACTAGCGGGGAACCACGAGCAGTACTTC. Its translation is CASSSRLAGNHEQYF. V is TRBV7-2 and J is TRBJ2-7; 11 bases agree with TRBD2. The germline gives CDR1 SGHTA, CDR2 FQGNSA. The CDR3 has 15 residues. V gave up 4 bases and J gave up 5 bases; unmatched junction bases: 7.

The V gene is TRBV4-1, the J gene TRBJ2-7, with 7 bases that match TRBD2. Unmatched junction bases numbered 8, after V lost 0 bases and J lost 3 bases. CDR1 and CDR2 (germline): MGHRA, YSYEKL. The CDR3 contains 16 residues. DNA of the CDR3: TGCGCCAGCAGCCAAGATTCTGCGGGGGTCCTCTACGAGCAGTACTTC. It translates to CASSQDSAGVLYEQYF.

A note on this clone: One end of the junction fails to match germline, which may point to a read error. The CDR3 nucleotides are TGTGCTAGCAGCTTAGCGGCGGGGACCCAGTACTTC. It specifies CASSLAAGTQYF. The chain employs TRBV7-7 and TRBJ2-5; D possibly corresponds to TRBD2 (6 bases). This CDR3 spans 12 amino acids. Per the germline V gene, CDR1 is SSHAT and CDR2 is FNYEAQ (reference sequence).